These T cell receptor beta chains were read from a single sample in a study of cytomegalovirus exposure and HLA in healthy donors. Repertoires were generated with immunoSEQ multiplex PCR, while TCRdb's copy carries only in-frame clones and drops some. The sample includes roughly 170,000 clones, 75% to 90% of them seen just once. The sequencing input was PBMCs. The receptors were gathered from a woman between 50 and 59 years old in good health and CMV-seropositive. CDR3s include the opening cysteine and the closing phenylalanine or tryptophan. Each record gives: V gene, J gene, CDR3 protein.

TRBV7-9,TRBJ2-1,CASSAPRASGIDEQFF
TRBV5-1,TRBJ2-2,CASSWTSGGTGELFF
TRBV12-2,TRBJ2-1,CASPVLAGDNEQFF
TRBV13,TRBJ1-6,CASSHDRGTATNSPLHF
TRBV7-3,TRBJ2-1,CASSFGGPQQFF
TRBV28,TRBJ2-7,CASGQGGYEQYF
TRBV6-1,TRBJ1-2,CASSEKGGSYGYTF
TRBV6-6,TRBJ2-7,CASSYPRVGYEQYF
TRBV5-1,TRBJ2-3,CASSSTGLAGADTQYF
TRBV19,TRBJ2-5,CASSQGLEETQYF
TRBV19,TRBJ1-5,CASSMGTSGTQHF
TRBV28,TRBJ2-5,CASSETSGRARGETQYF
TRBV7-2,TRBJ2-5,CASSLSGSSGQYF
TRBV4-1,TRBJ2-7,CASSHRDRHYEQYF
TRBV4-3,TRBJ2-2,CASSRGTSGTTGELFF
TRBV7-8,TRBJ1-2,CASSYRIVSDGYTF
TRBV5-6,TRBJ2-5,CASSLVARGETQYF
TRBV10-2,TRBJ1-1,CASSTGLEAFF
TRBV18,TRBJ2-7,CASSPTDRSYEQYF
TRBV6-1,TRBJ2-3,CASSAPGLSTDTQYF
TRBV7-3,TRBJ1-3,CASSIHRVHSNTIYF
TRBV5-1,TRBJ2-1,CASSLGLAGQRYHNEQFF
TRBV4-3,TRBJ1-2,CASSQDSRGQNYGYTF
TRBV7-2,TRBJ2-7,CASSLGSGSGSYEQYF
TRBV19,TRBJ2-5,CASSMGAGVETQYF
TRBV5-1,TRBJ2-7,CASSLGTSGTYEQYF
TRBV13,TRBJ2-1,CASSPPWGSGGYNEQFF
TRBV5-6,TRBJ1-1,CASSFYRLSTEAFF
TRBV4-1,TRBJ2-5,CASSDRDRVMEEQYF
TRBV30,TRBJ2-7,CAWSSTSGGYEQYF
TRBV19,TRBJ1-4,CASSIGGTGYEKLFF
TRBV6-4,TRBJ2-3,CASSDLGDTQYF
TRBV2,TRBJ1-2,CASIEGQTVYGYTF
TRBV29-1,TRBJ2-2,CSVGTDGELFF
TRBV29-1,TRBJ1-1,CSVGTEESNTEAFF
TRBV27,TRBJ2-5,CASSLGTGGKTQYF
TRBV6-6,TRBJ2-7,CASSQSLAGGGEQYF
TRBV7-9,TRBJ1-3,CACPHDSSGNTIYF
TRBV19,TRBJ1-1,CASSTQGAADTEAFF
TRBV7-6,TRBJ1-2,CASSLGVAGKEEMIGYTF
TRBV4-2,TRBJ2-3,CASSQDSQRGGIDTQYF
TRBV10-2,TRBJ2-7,CASSEQLAEQYF
TRBV6-1,TRBJ1-4,CASSEQGGNEKLFF
TRBV28,TRBJ2-7,CASSLTGRGSSYEQYF
TRBV5-4,TRBJ2-7,CASSLASGESYEQYF
TRBV9,TRBJ1-1,CASDGGERTEAFF
TRBV5-1,TRBJ1-3,CASSLGLGASGNTIYF
TRBV7-9,TRBJ1-4,CASSPGTALNEKLFF
TRBV2,TRBJ2-5,CASSEVRGQETQYF